Listed below are T cell receptor beta chains from one sample, sequenced in a study of vaccination effects on CD4 cells after COVID-19. The repertoire was sequenced with immunoSEQ multiplex PCR; TCRdb's copy has only in-frame clones and lacks some. The data contain approximately 47,000 clones, roughly 76% of them singletons. These receptors lack a known antigen. This sample comprised CD4+ T cells from PBMCs cultured without peptide, obtained before COVID-19 vaccination. All receptors come from a human donor who had a prior SARS-CoV-2 infection. The CDR3 runs from the conserved cysteine through the conserved F or W. Each record gives: J gene, V gene, D gene, clone size, CDR3 DNA, CDR3 protein. D genes are given only for firm matches. Clone size is stated in some rows and not others, as once, few, many or a class when expanded.

j_call: TRBJ1-2
v_call: TRBV2
d_call: TRBD1
clone_size: NA
cdr3_nt: TGTGCCAGCACCCTGACAGGGACGAACTATGGCTACACCTTC
cdr3_aa: CASTLTGTNYGYTF

j_call: TRBJ2-3
v_call: TRBV18
d_call: NA
clone_size: few
cdr3_nt: TGTGCCAGCTCAAGTAGCTTGGATACGCAGTATTTT
cdr3_aa: CASSSSLDTQYF

j_call: TRBJ1-4
v_call: TRBV5-1
d_call: TRBD1
clone_size: NA
cdr3_nt: TGCGCCAGCAGCCTAGACAGGGAAACTAATGAAAAACTGTTTTTT
cdr3_aa: CASSLDRETNEKLFF

j_call: TRBJ1-2
v_call: TRBV5-1
d_call: NA
clone_size: once
cdr3_nt: TGCGCCAGCAGCTTGAGCAGGGTTTATGGCTACACCTTC
cdr3_aa: CASSLSRVYGYTF

j_call: TRBJ1-6
v_call: TRBV6-5
d_call: NA
clone_size: NA
cdr3_nt: TGTGCCAGCAGTTACTCGATAATTTCGGAAAATTCACCCCTCCACTTT
cdr3_aa: CASSYSIISENSPLHF

j_call: TRBJ1-1
v_call: TRBV2
d_call: TRBD1
clone_size: NA
cdr3_nt: TGTGCCAGCAGTCGACAGGGGTCGAACACTGAAGCTTTCTTT
cdr3_aa: CASSRQGSNTEAFF

j_call: TRBJ1-1
v_call: TRBV2
d_call: NA
clone_size: NA
cdr3_nt: TGTGCCAGCATCCAGAACACTGAAGCTTTCTTT
cdr3_aa: CASIQNTEAFF

j_call: TRBJ2-3
v_call: TRBV29-1
d_call: TRBD2
clone_size: NA
cdr3_nt: TGCAGCGTCCAAATCACTAGCGCTCCGGCAGATACGCAGTATTTT
cdr3_aa: CSVQITSAPADTQYF

j_call: TRBJ1-2
v_call: TRBV29-1
d_call: NA
clone_size: NA
cdr3_nt: TGCAGCGTTGGGGGGGCGTATGGCTACACCTTC
cdr3_aa: CSVGGAYGYTF

j_call: TRBJ2-3
v_call: TRBV13
d_call: TRBD2
clone_size: NA
cdr3_nt: TGTGCCAGCAGCTTAGAGACTAGCGGGAGCCTTAGCACAGATACGCAGTATTTT
cdr3_aa: CASSLETSGSLSTDTQYF

j_call: TRBJ1-2
v_call: TRBV7-9
d_call: NA
clone_size: NA
cdr3_nt: TGTGCCAGCAGCTTATCACAGGGTGATGGCTACACCTTC
cdr3_aa: CASSLSQGDGYTF

j_call: TRBJ1-1
v_call: TRBV7-2
d_call: NA
clone_size: NA
cdr3_nt: TGTGCCAGCAGCTATCTCGGACAGAACACTGAAGCTTTCTTT
cdr3_aa: CASSYLGQNTEAFF

j_call: TRBJ1-1
v_call: TRBV6-5
d_call: NA
clone_size: NA
cdr3_nt: TGTGCCAGTACCACGAACACTGAAGCTTTCTTT
cdr3_aa: CASTTNTEAFF

j_call: TRBJ2-2
v_call: TRBV6-6
d_call: TRBD1
clone_size: once
cdr3_nt: TGTGCCAGCAGTTATCTACAGGGGGTTCCCGGGGAGCTGTTTTTT
cdr3_aa: CASSYLQGVPGELFF

j_call: TRBJ1-3
v_call: TRBV7-8
d_call: NA
clone_size: NA
cdr3_nt: TGTGCCAGCAGGGACACAGGGTCAGGAAACACCATATATTTT
cdr3_aa: CASRDTGSGNTIYF

j_call: TRBJ2-1
v_call: TRBV13
d_call: TRBD2
clone_size: NA
cdr3_nt: TGTGCCAGCAGCTTCCCGGGACTAGCGGGAAACAATGAGCAGTTCTTC
cdr3_aa: CASSFPGLAGNNEQFF

j_call: TRBJ2-7
v_call: TRBV5-6
d_call: NA
clone_size: NA
cdr3_nt: TGTGCCAGCAGCCCTTACGCGGGTACCTACGAGCAGTACTTC
cdr3_aa: CASSPYAGTYEQYF

j_call: TRBJ2-7
v_call: TRBV5-4
d_call: TRBD1
clone_size: NA
cdr3_nt: TGTGCCAGCAGCTCAGGGACAGGGTCGCCGTACGAGCAGTACTTC
cdr3_aa: CASSSGTGSPYEQYF

j_call: TRBJ2-2
v_call: TRBV5-4
d_call: NA
clone_size: NA
cdr3_nt: TGTGCCAGCAGCTTAAACACCGGGGAGCTGTTTTTT
cdr3_aa: CASSLNTGELFF

j_call: TRBJ2-2
v_call: TRBV7-3
d_call: NA
clone_size: NA
cdr3_nt: TGTGCCAGCAGCTCACGAGGGGGTGATACCGGGGAGCTGTTTTTT
cdr3_aa: CASSSRGGDTGELFF

j_call: TRBJ1-1
v_call: TRBV2
d_call: NA
clone_size: NA
cdr3_nt: TGTGCCAGCAGTGCCCAGCTTAACACTGAAGCTTTCTTT
cdr3_aa: CASSAQLNTEAFF

j_call: TRBJ2-5
v_call: TRBV7-9
d_call: TRBD2
clone_size: once
cdr3_nt: TGTGCCATTACGGGGGGGATTGCTTCCGAGACCCAGTACTTC
cdr3_aa: CAITGGIASETQYF

j_call: TRBJ2-2
v_call: TRBV6-2/TRBV6-3
d_call: TRBD1
clone_size: NA
cdr3_nt: TGTGCCAGCAGTGCAGGGGGCTCTGGCACCGGGGAGCTGTTTTTT
cdr3_aa: CASSAGGSGTGELFF

j_call: TRBJ2-1
v_call: TRBV4-1
d_call: TRBD2
clone_size: once
cdr3_nt: TGCGCCAGCAGCCGCCGGCCGGGACTAGCGGGAGATAATGAGCAGTTCTTC
cdr3_aa: CASSRRPGLAGDNEQFF

j_call: TRBJ1-2
v_call: TRBV9
d_call: NA
clone_size: NA
cdr3_nt: TGTGCCAGCAGCGTAATGGGGGGCTCTAACTATGGCTACACCTTC
cdr3_aa: CASSVMGGSNYGYTF

j_call: TRBJ2-2
v_call: TRBV5-1
d_call: NA
clone_size: NA
cdr3_nt: TGCGCCAGCAGCTTTCGACAGGGAGGTACCGGGGAGCTGTTTTTT
cdr3_aa: CASSFRQGGTGELFF

j_call: TRBJ2-1
v_call: TRBV7-8
d_call: TRBD2
clone_size: NA
cdr3_nt: TGTGCCAGCAGCATCACTAGCGGGACCTCCTACAATGAGCAGTTCTTC
cdr3_aa: CASSITSGTSYNEQFF

j_call: TRBJ2-2
v_call: TRBV13
d_call: NA
clone_size: NA
cdr3_nt: TGTGCCAGCAGCGGAGGGGGTGCCACCGGGGAGCTGTTTTTT
cdr3_aa: CASSGGGATGELFF

j_call: TRBJ2-7
v_call: TRBV2
d_call: TRBD1
clone_size: NA
cdr3_nt: TGTGCCAGCAGTCGAATAGGACAGGTGGACGAGCAGTACTTC
cdr3_aa: CASSRIGQVDEQYF

j_call: TRBJ2-7
v_call: TRBV5-4
d_call: TRBD2
clone_size: NA
cdr3_nt: TGTGCCAGCACCTTGAGCGGGAGTGGGGCCTACGAGCAGTACTTC
cdr3_aa: CASTLSGSGAYEQYF

j_call: TRBJ2-7
v_call: TRBV5-6
d_call: TRBD1
clone_size: NA
cdr3_nt: TGTGCCAGCACCTCTAAGCCGGGACAGGGGTCTTACGAGCAGTACTTC
cdr3_aa: CASTSKPGQGSYEQYF

j_call: TRBJ2-3
v_call: TRBV24-1
d_call: NA
clone_size: few
cdr3_nt: TGTGCCACCAGTGATCCAGCGGCGGCGCCGAATACGCAGTATTTT
cdr3_aa: CATSDPAAAPNTQYF

j_call: TRBJ2-3
v_call: TRBV5-1
d_call: NA
clone_size: once
cdr3_nt: TGCGCCAGCAGCTTGGAGTCAGATACGCAGTATTTT
cdr3_aa: CASSLESDTQYF

j_call: TRBJ2-1
v_call: TRBV7-2
d_call: NA
clone_size: NA
cdr3_nt: TGTGCCAGCAGCCCCGTCCTGAAGGGGTCCTACAATGAGCAGTTCTTC
cdr3_aa: CASSPVLKGSYNEQFF

j_call: TRBJ1-1
v_call: TRBV4-2
d_call: NA
clone_size: NA
cdr3_nt: TGTGCCAGCAGCCAACCGGACAGATTTGAAGCTTTCTTT
cdr3_aa: CASSQPDRFEAFF

j_call: TRBJ2-2
v_call: TRBV7-3
d_call: NA
clone_size: NA
cdr3_nt: TGTGCCAGCAGCTTAAGGGGGCGGAACACCGGGGAGCTGTTTTTT
cdr3_aa: CASSLRGRNTGELFF

j_call: TRBJ2-1
v_call: TRBV5-4
d_call: NA
clone_size: NA
cdr3_nt: TGTGCCAGCAGCTTGGACAGTTACAATGAGCAGTTCTTC
cdr3_aa: CASSLDSYNEQFF

j_call: TRBJ2-1
v_call: TRBV12-5
d_call: TRBD1
clone_size: NA
cdr3_nt: TGTGCTAGTAGGACTGAGTCCAGGGGGATCCTATTAAGCTCCTACAATGAGCAGTTCTTC
cdr3_aa: CASRTESRGILLSSYNEQFF

j_call: TRBJ2-7
v_call: TRBV5-1
d_call: TRBD2
clone_size: NA
cdr3_nt: TGCGCCAGCAGCCCACGACCCCTAGCGGGAGGGATCGAGCAGTACTTC
cdr3_aa: CASSPRPLAGGIEQYF

j_call: TRBJ1-4
v_call: TRBV12-2
d_call: NA
clone_size: NA
cdr3_nt: TGTGCAAGTGTGGGGCTGCTGTCATGTGAAAAACTGTTTTTT
cdr3_aa: CASVGLLSCEKLFF

j_call: TRBJ1-4
v_call: TRBV6-5
d_call: NA
clone_size: NA
cdr3_nt: TGTGCCAGCAGCATAGACAGGAGGGCGCTGTTTTTT
cdr3_aa: CASSIDRRALFF

j_call: TRBJ2-1
v_call: TRBV5-4
d_call: NA
clone_size: NA
cdr3_nt: TGTGCCAGCAGCTTACGGGACGCTTGGTTCTTC
cdr3_aa: CASSLRDAWFF

j_call: TRBJ1-1
v_call: TRBV7-2
d_call: NA
clone_size: NA
cdr3_nt: TGTGCCAGCAGCTTTACCAGCTACACTGAAGCTTTCTTT
cdr3_aa: CASSFTSYTEAFF

j_call: TRBJ2-7
v_call: TRBV5-6
d_call: TRBD2
clone_size: NA
cdr3_nt: TGTGCCAGCTCTTACCCCCCCGCGGGGGACTACGAGCAGTACTTC
cdr3_aa: CASSYPPAGDYEQYF

j_call: TRBJ1-3
v_call: TRBV3-1/TRBV3-2
d_call: TRBD1
clone_size: NA
cdr3_nt: TGTGCCAGCAGCTCCTCCGGGACAGTAGGAAACACCATATATTTT
cdr3_aa: CASSSSGTVGNTIYF

j_call: TRBJ2-2
v_call: TRBV27
d_call: NA
clone_size: NA
cdr3_nt: TGTGCCAGCAGTCCCGGGGTAAGGGCTAACACCGGGGAGCTGTTTTTT
cdr3_aa: CASSPGVRANTGELFF

j_call: TRBJ1-1
v_call: TRBV11-2
d_call: TRBD1
clone_size: NA
cdr3_nt: TGTGCCAGCAGCTTAGGGCGACAGGGGTTCGGCACTGAAGCTTTCTTT
cdr3_aa: CASSLGRQGFGTEAFF

j_call: TRBJ1-2
v_call: TRBV7-9
d_call: NA
clone_size: few
cdr3_nt: TGTGCCAGCAGCTTACAGGGTTGGGGATATGGCTACACCTTC
cdr3_aa: CASSLQGWGYGYTF

j_call: TRBJ2-2
v_call: TRBV3-1/TRBV3-2
d_call: NA
clone_size: NA
cdr3_nt: TGTGCCAGCAGCCAATTAGCCGGGAACACCGGGGAGCTGTTTTTT
cdr3_aa: CASSQLAGNTGELFF

j_call: TRBJ1-2
v_call: TRBV18
d_call: NA
clone_size: NA
cdr3_nt: TGTGCCAGCTCACCATCGAGGGATTCTAACTATGGCTACACCTTC
cdr3_aa: CASSPSRDSNYGYTF

j_call: TRBJ1-5
v_call: TRBV11-3
d_call: NA
clone_size: NA
cdr3_nt: TGTGCCAGCAGCTTTGATTACTTGGGTACCCCCGACTATAGCAATCAGCCCCAGCATTTT
cdr3_aa: CASSFDYLGTPDYSNQPQHF

j_call: TRBJ2-1
v_call: TRBV27
d_call: TRBD2
clone_size: NA
cdr3_nt: TGTGCCAGCAGACTAGCGGGAGGGAGCTCCTACAATGAGCAGTTCTTC
cdr3_aa: CASRLAGGSSYNEQFF

j_call: TRBJ1-4
v_call: TRBV18
d_call: TRBD1
clone_size: NA
cdr3_nt: TGTGCCAGCTCACCTGGGACAGGGCACGAAAAACTGTTTTTT
cdr3_aa: CASSPGTGHEKLFF

j_call: TRBJ1-1
v_call: TRBV3-1/TRBV3-2
d_call: NA
clone_size: NA
cdr3_nt: TGTGCCAGCAGCCAAGAATCGTCTCAGGATAACACTGAAGCTTTCTTT
cdr3_aa: CASSQESSQDNTEAFF

j_call: TRBJ2-1
v_call: TRBV2
d_call: NA
clone_size: NA
cdr3_nt: TGTGCCAGCGGCCTCACCGAGGGGAGAAGCTCCTACAATGAGCAGTTCTTC
cdr3_aa: CASGLTEGRSSYNEQFF

j_call: TRBJ1-1
v_call: TRBV27
d_call: NA
clone_size: NA
cdr3_nt: TGTGCCAGCAGTGGGGGCGATACGAACACTGAAGCTTTCTTT
cdr3_aa: CASSGGDTNTEAFF